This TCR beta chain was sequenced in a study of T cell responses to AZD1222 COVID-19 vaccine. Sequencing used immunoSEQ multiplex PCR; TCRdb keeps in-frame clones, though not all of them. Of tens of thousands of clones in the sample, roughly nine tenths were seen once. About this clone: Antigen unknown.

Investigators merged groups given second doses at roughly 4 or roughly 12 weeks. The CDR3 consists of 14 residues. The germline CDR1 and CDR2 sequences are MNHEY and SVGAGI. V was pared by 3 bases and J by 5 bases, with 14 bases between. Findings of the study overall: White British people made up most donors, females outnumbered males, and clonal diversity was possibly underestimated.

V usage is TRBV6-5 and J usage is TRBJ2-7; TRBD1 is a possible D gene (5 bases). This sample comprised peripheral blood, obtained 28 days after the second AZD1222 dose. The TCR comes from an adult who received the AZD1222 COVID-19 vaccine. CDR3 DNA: TGTGCCAGCAGTTATCTCGGACATTCTAACGAGCAGTACTTC. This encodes CASSYLGHSNEQYF.